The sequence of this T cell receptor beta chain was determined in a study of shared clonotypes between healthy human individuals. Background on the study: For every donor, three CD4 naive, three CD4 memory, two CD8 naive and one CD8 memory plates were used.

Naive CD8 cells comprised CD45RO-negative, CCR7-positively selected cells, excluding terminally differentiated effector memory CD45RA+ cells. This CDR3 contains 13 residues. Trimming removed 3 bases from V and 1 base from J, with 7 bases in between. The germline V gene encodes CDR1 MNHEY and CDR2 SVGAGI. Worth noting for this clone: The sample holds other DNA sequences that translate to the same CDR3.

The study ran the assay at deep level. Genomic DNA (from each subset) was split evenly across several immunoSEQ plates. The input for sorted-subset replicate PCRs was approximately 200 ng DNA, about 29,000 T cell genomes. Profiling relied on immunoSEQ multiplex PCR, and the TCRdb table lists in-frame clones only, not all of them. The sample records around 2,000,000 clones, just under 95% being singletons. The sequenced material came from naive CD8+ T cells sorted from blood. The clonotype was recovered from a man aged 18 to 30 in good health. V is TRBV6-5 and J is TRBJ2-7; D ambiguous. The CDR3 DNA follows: TGTGCCAGCAGTTATGCAGAATCCTACGAGCAGTACTTC. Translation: CASSYAESYEQYF.